This T cell receptor (beta chain) was sequenced in a study of shared clonotypes between healthy human individuals. Study-level background: With ages of 18 to 49, the donors were two women and a few men. Study-wide findings and caveats: Shared clonotypes: about 4.6% naive CD4, 3% to 3.5% naive CD8, around 2.4% memory CD4, over 0.3% memory CD8.

The V gene lost 5 bases and the J gene lost 3 bases, with 10 bases spanning the gap. The CDR3 length is 14 residues. In germline, CDR1 is PRHDT, CDR2 FYEKMQ (reference sequence). Participating donors were healthy, HIV-negative adults free of recent acute infections or vaccinations. The data were produced by immunoSEQ multiplex PCR, yet TCRdb's version contains in-frame clones alone and is incomplete. The data contain under 2.5 million clones, around 90% of them singletons. Turning to this clone: Its antigen is not known.

Material: naive CD4+ T cells from PBMCs. The subset here: CD45RA+ positively selected. V gene TRBV13 combines with J gene TRBJ2-2; D is ambiguous. This receptor was obtained from a man between 18 and 35 years old in good health. Some clones in this sample may be carry-over from other donors' samples. CDR3: CASSPRTDTGELFF. The CDR3 bases are TGTGCCAGCAGCCCCAGGACGGACACCGGGGAGCTGTTTTTT.